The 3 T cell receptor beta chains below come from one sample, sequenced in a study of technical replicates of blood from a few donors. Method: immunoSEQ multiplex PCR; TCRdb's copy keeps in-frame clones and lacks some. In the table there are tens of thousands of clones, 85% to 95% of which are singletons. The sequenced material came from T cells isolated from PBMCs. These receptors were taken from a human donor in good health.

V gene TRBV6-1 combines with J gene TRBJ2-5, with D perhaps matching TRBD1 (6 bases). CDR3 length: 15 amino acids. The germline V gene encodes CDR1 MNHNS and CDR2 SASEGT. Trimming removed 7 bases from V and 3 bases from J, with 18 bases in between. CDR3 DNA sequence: TGTGCCAGCAACAAGTACAACAGGGAGAAAGAGACCCAGTACTTC. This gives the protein CASNKYNREKETQYF.

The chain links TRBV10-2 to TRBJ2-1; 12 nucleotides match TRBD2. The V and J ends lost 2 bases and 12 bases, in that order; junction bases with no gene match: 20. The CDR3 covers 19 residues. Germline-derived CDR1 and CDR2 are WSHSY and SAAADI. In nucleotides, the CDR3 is TGCGCCAGCAGTGAGGCGTTCCTAGCGGGGGGGAGAAACAATGAGTGGCAGTTCTTC. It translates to CASSEAFLAGGRNNEWQFF.

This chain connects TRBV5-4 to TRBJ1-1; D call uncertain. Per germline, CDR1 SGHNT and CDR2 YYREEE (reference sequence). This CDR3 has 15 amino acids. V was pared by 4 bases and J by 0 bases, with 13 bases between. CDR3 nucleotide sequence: TGTGCCAGCAGCCAGAAGGAGTTAATGAACACTGAAGCTTTCTTT. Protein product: CASSQKELMNTEAFF.